Each of the 4 T cell receptor beta chains below was sequenced from the same sample in a study of blood T cells in healthy people across ages. Alongside a J-beta primer mix, a sample-barcoded 5' primer served in a second PCR lasting roughly 6 to 11 cycles. TCRdb redid the calling of the 5' RACE reads with MiXCR, one entry per CDR3 protein. The top ten hold about 4% of the sample, which has 1,500,000 or so distinct CDR3 sequences, approximately 42% seen once. Sequencing was carried out using blood. The receptors were sampled from a woman aged 18-29 years in good health.

A word on this clonotype: It may be a read error: a sequence one base away is much more abundant. The J gene is TRBJ2-3, the V gene TRBV9; D may be TRBD1 or TRBD2 (5 bases each). Per the germline V gene, CDR1 is SGDLS and CDR2 is YYNGEE. This CDR3 contains 13 residues. CDR3: CASSGGTTDAQYF. CDR3 nucleotides: TGTGCCAGCAGCGGGGGGACCACAGATGCGCAGTATTTT. Filled out from reference TRBV9 and TRBJ2-3, the complete variable domain reads DSGVTQTPKHLITATGQRVTLRCSPRSGDLSVYWYQQSLDQGLQFLIQYYNGEERAKGNILERFSAQQFPDLHSELNLSSLELGDSALYFCASSGGTTDAQYFGPGTRLTVL.

There are many counts of this clonotype. V gene TRBV12-3 or TRBV12-4 combines with J gene TRBJ2-5; D ambiguous. The CDR3 has 13 amino acids. V was trimmed by 3 bases and J by 5 bases, leaving 10 bases between them. The CDR3 bases are TGTGCCAGCAGTTTTGGGCGGTGGGAGACCCAGTACTTC. Protein: CASSFGRWETQYF.

In this sample, this clonotype turned up many times. V is TRBV6-2 or TRBV6-3 and J is TRBJ2-3, with D maybe TRBD2 (6 bases). The CDR3 runs 15 residues. The V gene's germline CDR1 is MNHEY and CDR2 SVGEGT. Trimming pared 4 bases from V and 2 bases from J, leaving 13 bases between. CDR3 bases: TGTGCCAGCAGTTCCGTAGCGGAGATCACAGATACGCAGTATTTT. This translates into CASSSVAEITDTQYF.

This clonotype was seen a single time. The chain carries TRBV12-3 or TRBV12-4 and TRBJ1-1; D remains unclear. V lost 3 bases to trimming and J lost 6 bases, with 11 bases between them. This CDR3 is built from 13 residues. CDR3 in amino acids: CASSFRTGAEAFF. The DNA of the CDR3 is TGTGCCAGCAGTTTTCGGACCGGCGCTGAAGCTTTCTTT.